This TCR beta chain was identified in a study of OX40 agonist ivuxolimab in advanced cancers. Study summary: Averaging about 60 years in age, with a range of about 23 to 79, the cohort was about 85% male. Under the entry rules, prior anti-PD-1, anti-PD-L1 or anti-CTLA-4 therapy was allowed, and approximately 40% had some. Study results and limitations: Circulating CD4+ and CD8+ T cells showed clonal expansion by week 6 at 0.1 to 3.0 mg/kg.

The CDR3 is 15 residues long. Trimming cost V 6 bases and J 2 bases; bases outside gene matches: 7. Germline V gives CDR1 ENHRY, CDR2 SYGVKD. The study sampled blood at baseline, cycle 4 day 1, and cycle 7 day 1. About this clone: Its antigen is as yet unknown.

Assay used: immunoSEQ multiplex PCR; TCRdb lists only in-frame clones, some missing. The table lists about 64,000 clones, roughly nine tenths of them singletons. The V and J genes are TRBV10-3 and TRBJ2-7; 10 bases line up with TRBD2. The receptor comes from an adult with an advanced solid tumor such as melanoma, head and neck, liver or kidney cancer. Sequences were derived from CD4+ or CD8+ T cells sorted from blood, sampled in a trial of the OX40 agonist ivuxolimab. For the CDR3, the DNA is TGTGCCATCAGCCTAGCGGGAGAAGGCACCTACGAGCAGTACTTC. Its translation: CAISLAGEGTYEQYF.